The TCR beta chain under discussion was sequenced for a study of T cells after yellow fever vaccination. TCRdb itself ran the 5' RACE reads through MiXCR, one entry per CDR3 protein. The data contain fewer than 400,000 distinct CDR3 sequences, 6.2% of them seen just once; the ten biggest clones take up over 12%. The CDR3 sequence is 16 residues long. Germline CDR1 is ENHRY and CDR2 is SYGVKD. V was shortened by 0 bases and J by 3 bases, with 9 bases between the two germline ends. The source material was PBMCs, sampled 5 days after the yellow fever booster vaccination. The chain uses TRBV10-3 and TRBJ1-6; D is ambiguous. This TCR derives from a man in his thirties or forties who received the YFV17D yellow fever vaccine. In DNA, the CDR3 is TGTGCCATCAGTGAGTCGAGAGGGATCTATAATTCACCCCTCCACTTT. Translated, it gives CAISESRGIYNSPLHF.